The clone carrying this TCR beta chain was counted at least ten times. Its antigen is unknown. RNA transcripts were the template for amplifying TCR beta CDR3 regions. First-round RT-PCR targeting the TCR CDR3 was performed with the HTBI primer set. TCRdb reanalysed the multiplex PCR reads using MiXCR and keeps one entry per CDR3 protein. The sample carries over 700,000 distinct CDR3 sequences, about a third recorded once. The entry originates in a study of T cells in Graves' hyperthyroidism and ophthalmopathy. Turning to the study itself: Peripheral blood sampling occurred at initial diagnosis, before any treatment.

Study findings and constraints: Blood also held most thyroid clonotypes expanded beyond 0.001.

V lost 6 bases, J lost 7 bases, and 13 bases lay in between. CDR3 length: 13 amino acids. Germline V gene data show CDR1 as LNHDA and CDR2 as SQIVND (reference sequence). The sequencing input was blood. The J gene is TRBJ1-5, the V gene TRBV19; D call uncertain. The sequence was obtained from a woman between 40 and 50 years old with Graves' hyperthyroidism. The CDR3 loop reads CASSRQPQQPQHF. As DNA, the CDR3 is TGTGCCAGTAGCCGACAACCTCAACAGCCCCAGCATTTT. Full variable domain (remainder filled in from reference TRBV19 and TRBJ1-5): DGGITQSPKYLFRKEGQNVTLSCEQNLNHDAMYWYRQDPGQGLRLIYYSQIVNDFQKGDIAEGYSVSREKKESFPLTVTSAQKNPTAFYLCASSRQPQQPQHFGDGTRLSIL.